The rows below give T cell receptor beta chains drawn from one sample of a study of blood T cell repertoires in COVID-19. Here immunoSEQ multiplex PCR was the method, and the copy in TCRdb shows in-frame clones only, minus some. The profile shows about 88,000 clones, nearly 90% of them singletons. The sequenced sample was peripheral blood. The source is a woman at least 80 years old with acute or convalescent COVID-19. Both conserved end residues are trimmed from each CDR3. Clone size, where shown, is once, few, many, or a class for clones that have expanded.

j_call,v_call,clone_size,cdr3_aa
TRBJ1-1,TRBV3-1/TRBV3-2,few,ASRTTGSTNTEAF
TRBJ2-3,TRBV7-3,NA,ASSPQLVPLTDTQY
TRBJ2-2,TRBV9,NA,ASSSHGTLNTGELF
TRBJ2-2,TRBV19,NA,ASSIRAGELF
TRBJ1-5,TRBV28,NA,ASSFRTGLQPQH
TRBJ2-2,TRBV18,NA,ASSRLAENTGELF
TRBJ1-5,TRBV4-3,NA,ASSQDFGGNQPQH
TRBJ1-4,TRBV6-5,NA,ASSRDSSEKLF
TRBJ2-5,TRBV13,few,ASSSTSGLAGAQTQY
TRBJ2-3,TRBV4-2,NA,ASSQGVGIAGGSDTQY
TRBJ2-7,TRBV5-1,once,ASSLDLSSYEQY
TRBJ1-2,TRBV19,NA,ASSPGTGIYGYT
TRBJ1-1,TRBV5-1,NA,ASSPSGGLDTEAF
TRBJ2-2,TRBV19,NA,ASSAPGGRGTGELF
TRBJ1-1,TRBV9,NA,ASSPRQDMNTEAF
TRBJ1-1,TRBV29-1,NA,SAADTEAF
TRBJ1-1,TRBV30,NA,ACHHIQGGSPEAF
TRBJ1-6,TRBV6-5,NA,ASSYSRGSYNSPLH
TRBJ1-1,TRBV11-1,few,ASSKGQGGPEAF
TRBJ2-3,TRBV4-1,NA,ASSQQGLADLTQY
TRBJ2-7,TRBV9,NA,ASSSWDRGVYEQY
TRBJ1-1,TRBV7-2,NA,ASTQSTGSWNTEAF
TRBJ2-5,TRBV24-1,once,ATSVGRGQETQY
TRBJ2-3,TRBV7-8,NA,ASSLGLAGGVDTQY
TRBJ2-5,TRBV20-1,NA,SARLGVAQY
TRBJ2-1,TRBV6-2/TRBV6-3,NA,ASSQWTAVSYNEQF
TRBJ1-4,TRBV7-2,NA,ASSLARTGPPLLTNEKLF
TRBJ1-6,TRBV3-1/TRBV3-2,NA,ASSQDQLGQGLLH
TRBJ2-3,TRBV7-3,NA,ASSLVPGDTQY
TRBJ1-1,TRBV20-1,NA,SVSTGSEAF
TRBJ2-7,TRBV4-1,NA,ASSFSGGSSYEQY
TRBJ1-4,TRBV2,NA,ASRALVATNEKLF
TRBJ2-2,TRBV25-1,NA,ASSELRAPNTGELF
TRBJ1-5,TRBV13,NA,ASSYGTGVRPQH
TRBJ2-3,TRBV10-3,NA,AISASSGGGDTQY
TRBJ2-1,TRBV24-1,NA,ATSDPTLAGAFYEQF
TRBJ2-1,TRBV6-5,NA,ASSYLPLANHNEQF
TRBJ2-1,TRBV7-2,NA,ASSLDSLAGAEQF
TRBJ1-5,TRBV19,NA,ASTQGGIISNQPQH
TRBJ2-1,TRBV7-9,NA,ASSLGPPEVEQF
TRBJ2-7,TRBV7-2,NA,ASSWDGRAYEQY
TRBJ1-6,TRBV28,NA,ASRDPGPSSYNSPLH
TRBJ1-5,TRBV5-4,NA,ASSFGTGGLDQPQH
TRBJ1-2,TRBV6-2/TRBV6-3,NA,ASSLEGARYGYT
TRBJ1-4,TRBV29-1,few,SVRTGVEKLF
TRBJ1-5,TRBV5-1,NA,ASSPGQGIWQPQH
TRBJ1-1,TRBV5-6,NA,ASSYWEGLVNTEAF
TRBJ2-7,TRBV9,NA,ASSVGLAGNYEQY